One T cell receptor beta chain is described in this entry. The sample is drawn from a study of blood T cell repertoires in COVID-19. Across the study: Nucleic acid was either cDNA or gDNA, and it came from T cells, B-cell-depleted T cells, or PBMCs.

Original methodology: Reference gene primer amplification gave nucleated cell count estimates. Repertoires were generated with immunoSEQ multiplex PCR, while TCRdb's copy carries only in-frame clones and drops some. That table supplies the V and J calls and clone size; D and trimming were determined from the DNA. The table lists about 250,000 clones, nearly 90% of them singletons. CDR3 size: 14 residues. In germline, CDR1 is SGHDN, CDR2 FVKESK. The V gene lost 3 bases and the J gene lost 3 bases, with 12 bases spanning the gap. Specimen: peripheral blood. The rearrangement links TRBV14 to TRBJ2-7; possibly TRBD1 for D (6 bases). The source is a man between 18 and 35 years old with active or convalescent COVID-19. Written as DNA, the CDR3 is TGTGCCAGCAGCCATCCTACAGGGCGCTACGAGCAGTACTTC. The encoded protein is CASSHPTGRYEQYF.